One and the same sample provided the 9 T cell receptor beta chains below, sequenced in a study of shared clonotypes between healthy human individuals. The method was immunoSEQ multiplex PCR; TCRdb's version includes in-frame clones alone and lacks a portion of them. The sample shows some 790,000 clones, over 60% of them seen only once. The sequenced sample was memory CD4+ T cells sorted from blood. The subset was: CD45RA-negative fraction. Source of these receptors: a woman in her twenties or thirties in good health.

V usage is TRBV21-1 and J usage is TRBJ1-5; the table calls TRBD1, which could not be checked here. TRBV21-1 is noted as a pseudogene. This CDR3 has 13 amino acids. The CDR3 DNA sequence: TGTGCCAGCAGCGTACAGGGATTCTGGCCCCAGCATTTT. It codes for CASSVQGFWPQHF.

The V and J genes are TRBV28 and TRBJ2-3; weak D call: TRBD1 (6 bases). There are 14 residues in the CDR3. With 6 bases removed from V and 2 bases from J, the gap between germline ends came to 12 bases. Germline V lookup: CDR1 MDHEN, CDR2 SYDVKM. The CDR3 here is CASRIQGNTDTQYF. In DNA form, the CDR3 reads TGTGCCAGCAGAATCCAGGGGAACACAGATACGCAGTATTTT.

This clone was observed a few times. CDR3 region: CASSPQPGTEAFF. The DNA for the CDR3 is TGTGCCAGCAGCCCCCAACCAGGGACTGAAGCTTTCTTT. This chain uses TRBV6-1 with TRBJ1-1; perhaps TRBD1 as D (5 bases). Looked up from germline, CDR1 is MNHNS and CDR2 is SASEGT. CDR3 length: 13 amino acids. Trimming removed 6 bases from V and 5 bases from J, with 13 bases in between.

This sequence joins TRBV12-2 and TRBJ2-7; whether TRBD2, the table's D call, matches the DNA was not checked. TRBV12-2 is tagged as a pseudogene. The CDR3 length is 11 residues. CDR3 nucleotide sequence: TGTGCAAGTCGCGCGGAGAAGGAGCAGTACTTC. Its translation: CASRAEKEQYF.

The chain combines TRBV7-2 with TRBJ2-3, with 11 nucleotides matching TRBD2. The CDR3 is made up of 17 amino acids. The junction had 7 bases not matched to a gene; V was cut back by 3 bases and J by 2 bases. The V gene's germline CDR1 is SGHTA and CDR2 FQGNSA. Here the CDR3 reads CASSLAGTSGITDTQYF. In nucleotides, the CDR3 is TGTGCCAGCAGCTTGGCCGGGACTAGCGGAATCACAGATACGCAGTATTTT.

This chain uses TRBV12-5 with TRBJ2-3, with D hard to call. From germline, CDR1 is LGHNT and CDR2 FRNRAP. V lost 7 bases, J lost 6 bases, and 11 bases lay in between. The CDR3 runs 12 residues. The CDR3 loop is CASANQRDTQYF. The CDR3 nucleotides are TGTGCTAGTGCCAACCAGAGGGATACGCAGTATTTT.

The J gene is TRBJ1-1, the V gene TRBV7-7, with D hard to call. The germline CDR1 and CDR2 sequences are SSHAT and FNYEAQ (reference sequence). The ends were cut back, 1 base at V and 3 bases at J, with 6 bases in the middle. The CDR3 has 13 residues. The CDR3 is CASSLDVYTEAFF. CDR3 sequence (DNA): TGTGCCAGCAGCTTAGACGTATACACTGAAGCTTTCTTT.

The V call is TRBV6-1, the J call TRBJ1-1; tentative D call: TRBD1 (5 bases). This CDR3 is 14 amino acids long. Germline CDR1 and CDR2: MNHNS and SASEGT. The V and J ends lost 3 bases and 7 bases respectively, with 15 bases between them. The CDR3 region is CASSEWRDQSEAFF. CDR3 coding DNA: TGTGCCAGCAGTGAGTGGCGGGACCAAAGTGAAGCTTTCTTT.

This rearrangement joins TRBV29-1 to TRBJ2-7; D is perhaps TRBD1 (5 bases). Germline V lookup: CDR1 SQVTM, CDR2 ANQGSEA. V lost 6 bases, J lost 5 bases, and 11 bases lay in between. This CDR3 has 11 amino acids. The CDR3 protein is CSVSAGHEQYF. The CDR3 nucleotides read TGCAGCGTCTCCGCAGGGCACGAGCAGTACTTC.